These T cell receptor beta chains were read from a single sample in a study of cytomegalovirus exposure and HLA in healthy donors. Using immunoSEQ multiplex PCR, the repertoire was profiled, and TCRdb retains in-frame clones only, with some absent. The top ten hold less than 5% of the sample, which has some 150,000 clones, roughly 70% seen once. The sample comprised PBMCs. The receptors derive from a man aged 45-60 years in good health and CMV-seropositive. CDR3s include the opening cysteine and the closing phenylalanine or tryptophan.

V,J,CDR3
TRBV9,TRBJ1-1,CASRDRDRVTEAFF
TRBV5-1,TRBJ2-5,CASSPLTSRGQETQYF
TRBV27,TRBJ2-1,CASSSRAKRELYNEQFF
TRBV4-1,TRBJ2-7,CASSQDLYEQYF
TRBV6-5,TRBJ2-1,CASSTRGGLYNEQFF
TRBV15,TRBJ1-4,CATSRDYQGDVNEKLFF
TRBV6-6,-,CASSFLAGGYEQYF
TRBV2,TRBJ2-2,CASREDRAYTGELFF
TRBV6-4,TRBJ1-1,CASSDPGQPNTEAFF
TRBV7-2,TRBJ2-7,CASSFTRDTYEQYF
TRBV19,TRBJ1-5,CASSIGGGRDQPQHF
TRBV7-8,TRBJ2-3,CASSLYNAASGRTTDTQYF
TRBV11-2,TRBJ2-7,CASSLGGTRQYF
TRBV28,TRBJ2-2,CASSQTSGTGELFF
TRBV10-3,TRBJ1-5,CAIRSGQGGQPQHF
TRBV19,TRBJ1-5,CASSIGARETNQPQHF
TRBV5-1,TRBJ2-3,CASSPISEIKDTQYF
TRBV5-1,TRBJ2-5,CASSLARAGGKETQYF
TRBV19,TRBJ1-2,CASSIVAGQGYGYTF
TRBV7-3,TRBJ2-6,CASSSQGGSVSGANVLTF
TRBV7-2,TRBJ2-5,CASSLGGLAGAETQYF
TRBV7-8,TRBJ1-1,CASSSLGPLEGGWMNTEAFF
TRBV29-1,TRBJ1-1,CSVETGAFF
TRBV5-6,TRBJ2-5,CASRRGQGTQYF
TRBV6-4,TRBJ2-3,CASSDSGGATDTQYF
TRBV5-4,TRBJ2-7,CASSLGTLSYEQYF
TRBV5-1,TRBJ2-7,CASSLPDNSYEQYF
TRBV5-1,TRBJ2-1,CASSPDTPEQFF
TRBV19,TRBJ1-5,CASSAGEGQINQPQHF
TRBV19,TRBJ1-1,CASSSRGGQGGANTEAFF
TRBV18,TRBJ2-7,CASSLDNYEQYF